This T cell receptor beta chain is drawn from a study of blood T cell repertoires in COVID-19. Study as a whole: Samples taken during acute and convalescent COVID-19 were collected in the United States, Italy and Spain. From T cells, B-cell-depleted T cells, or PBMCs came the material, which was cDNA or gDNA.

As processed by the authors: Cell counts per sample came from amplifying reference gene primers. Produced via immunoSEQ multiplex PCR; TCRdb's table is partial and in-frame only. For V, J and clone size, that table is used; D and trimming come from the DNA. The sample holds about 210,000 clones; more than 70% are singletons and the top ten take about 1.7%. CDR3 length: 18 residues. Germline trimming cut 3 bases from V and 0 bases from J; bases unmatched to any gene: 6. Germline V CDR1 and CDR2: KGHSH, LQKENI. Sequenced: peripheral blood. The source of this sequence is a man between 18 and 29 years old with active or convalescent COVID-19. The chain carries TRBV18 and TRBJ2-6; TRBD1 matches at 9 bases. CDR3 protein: CASSPYGTGFSGANVLTF. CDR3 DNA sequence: TGTGCCAGCTCACCTTACGGGACAGGGTTCTCTGGGGCCAACGTCCTGACTTTC.